A selection of T cell receptor beta chains follows, all from one sample in a study of T cells in Graves' hyperthyroidism and ophthalmopathy. TCRdb analysed the multiplex PCR reads with MiXCR anew, one entry per CDR3 protein. The table records approximately 420,000 distinct CDR3 sequences, about 15% of them present only once. The sample was blood. The receptors here all came from a woman aged 30 to 39 with Graves' hyperthyroidism. CDR3s include the opening cysteine and the closing phenylalanine or tryptophan. Fields, in order: D gene, clone size, J gene, V gene, CDR3 DNA, CDR3 protein. D genes are given only for firm matches. Clone size appears in some rows only: once, few, many, or a class for an expanded clone.

d_call: .
clone_size: few
j_call: TRBJ2-5
v_call: TRBV9
cdr3_nt: TGTGCCAGCAGCGTAGGGGCGCAAGAGACCCAGTACTTC
cdr3_aa: CASSVGAQETQYF

d_call: .
clone_size: many
j_call: TRBJ2-3
v_call: TRBV28
cdr3_nt: TGTGCCAGCAGTGCCCCCGGGGGTAGCACAGATACGCAGTATTTT
cdr3_aa: CASSAPGGSTDTQYF

d_call: .
clone_size: many
j_call: TRBJ2-5
v_call: TRBV2
cdr3_nt: TGTGCCAGCAGTGAACCTCGGGCGCAGCAAGAGACCCAGTACTTC
cdr3_aa: CASSEPRAQQETQYF

d_call: .
clone_size: many
j_call: TRBJ1-2
v_call: TRBV6-1
cdr3_nt: TGTGCCAGCAGTTCCGAGGGGCTGGGGGCAAAAGGCTACACCTTC
cdr3_aa: CASSSEGLGAKGYTF

d_call: TRBD2
clone_size: many
j_call: TRBJ2-1
v_call: TRBV5-1
cdr3_nt: TGCGCCAGCAGCCCCGGGACTAACTCCTACAATGAGCAGTTCTTC
cdr3_aa: CASSPGTNSYNEQFF

d_call: .
clone_size: .
j_call: TRBJ2-7
v_call: TRBV3-1
cdr3_nt: TGTGCCAGCAGCCAAAGACTAGTCGGCCGCTCCTACGAGCAGTACTTC
cdr3_aa: CASSQRLVGRSYEQYF

d_call: TRBD2
clone_size: .
j_call: TRBJ2-5
v_call: TRBV30
cdr3_nt: TGTGCCTGGAGCCTAGCGGGTCTACAAGAGACCCAGTACTTC
cdr3_aa: CAWSLAGLQETQYF

d_call: TRBD1
clone_size: many
j_call: TRBJ2-1
v_call: TRBV24-1
cdr3_nt: TGTGCCACCAGTGGTCAGGGGGCCTTCAATGAGCAGTTCTTC
cdr3_aa: CATSGQGAFNEQFF

d_call: .
clone_size: many
j_call: TRBJ2-1
v_call: TRBV7-2
cdr3_nt: TGTGCCAGCAGCCCTAGGACCCTCAATGAGCAGTTCTTC
cdr3_aa: CASSPRTLNEQFF

d_call: .
clone_size: few
j_call: TRBJ2-5
v_call: TRBV15
cdr3_nt: TGTGCCACCAGCAGAGATCCCGGGGGCGGACGAGAGACCCAGTACTTC
cdr3_aa: CATSRDPGGGRETQYF

d_call: TRBD1
clone_size: many
j_call: TRBJ2-3
v_call: TRBV3-1
cdr3_nt: TGTGCCAGCAGCTTACGGACAGGGGGCGCCAACACAGATACGCAGTATTTT
cdr3_aa: CASSLRTGGANTDTQYF

d_call: .
clone_size: .
j_call: TRBJ2-3
v_call: TRBV19
cdr3_nt: TGTGCCAGTAGTATAGACGGGACGATCACAGATACGCAGTATTTT
cdr3_aa: CASSIDGTITDTQYF

d_call: TRBD1
clone_size: once
j_call: TRBJ1-5
v_call: TRBV28
cdr3_nt: TGTGCCAGCAGTCTTGTCGGGACAGGGGGTGGAAATCAGCCCCAGCATTTT
cdr3_aa: CASSLVGTGGGNQPQHF

d_call: .
clone_size: few
j_call: TRBJ1-1
v_call: TRBV19
cdr3_nt: TGTGCCAGTAGTATCCGGGGCTCAGCTTTCTTT
cdr3_aa: CASSIRGSAFF

d_call: .
clone_size: .
j_call: TRBJ2-7
v_call: TRBV5-1
cdr3_nt: TGCGCCAGCAGCTTCGGGACGGAGGGATCCTACGAGCAGTACTTC
cdr3_aa: CASSFGTEGSYEQYF

d_call: .
clone_size: many
j_call: TRBJ2-7
v_call: TRBV6-2/TRBV6-3
cdr3_nt: TGTGCCAGCAGAACCCTGCGTGGATCTTCCTACGAGCAGTACTTC
cdr3_aa: CASRTLRGSSYEQYF

d_call: .
clone_size: .
j_call: TRBJ2-1
v_call: TRBV10-2
cdr3_nt: TGCGCCAGCAGTGGGGGAGGGGGATTGAGATACAATGAGCAGTTCTTC
cdr3_aa: CASSGGGGLRYNEQFF

d_call: .
clone_size: few
j_call: TRBJ2-2
v_call: TRBV12-3/TRBV12-4
cdr3_nt: TGTGCCAGCAGTATACAGGACGGCGGTTGGGAGCTGTTTTTT
cdr3_aa: CASSIQDGGWELFF

d_call: .
clone_size: many
j_call: TRBJ2-3
v_call: TRBV27
cdr3_nt: TGTGCCAGCAGTCCGCTCCCGGGTTATCAGTATTTT
cdr3_aa: CASSPLPGYQYF

d_call: .
clone_size: many
j_call: TRBJ2-7
v_call: TRBV20-1
cdr3_nt: TGCAGTGCTAGAAAGCCCAGGGAATCCTACGAGCAGTACTTC
cdr3_aa: CSARKPRESYEQYF

d_call: .
clone_size: .
j_call: TRBJ2-3
v_call: TRBV4-2
cdr3_nt: TGTGCCAGCAGCCAAGCGGGCGGACAACTCACAGATACGCAGTATTTT
cdr3_aa: CASSQAGGQLTDTQYF

d_call: .
clone_size: many
j_call: TRBJ2-1
v_call: TRBV30
cdr3_nt: TGTGCCTGGAGTGTAGGAGGCAGGTTCTCCCGAAGCTCCTACAATGAGCAGTTCTTC
cdr3_aa: CAWSVGGRFSRSSYNEQFF

d_call: .
clone_size: many
j_call: TRBJ2-1
v_call: TRBV20-1
cdr3_nt: TGCAGTGCTAGAGATTTTGGCCCTACGTCCGGGAGCTACAATGAGCAGTTCTTC
cdr3_aa: CSARDFGPTSGSYNEQFF

d_call: .
clone_size: many
j_call: TRBJ2-7
v_call: TRBV28
cdr3_nt: TGTGCCAGCAGTTTATCAGACTACGAGCAGTACTTC
cdr3_aa: CASSLSDYEQYF

d_call: .
clone_size: .
j_call: TRBJ2-4
v_call: TRBV6-1
cdr3_nt: TGTGCCAGCTTCAACCAAGCCAAAAACATTCAGTACTTC
cdr3_aa: CASFNQAKNIQYF

d_call: .
clone_size: many
j_call: TRBJ2-7
v_call: TRBV30
cdr3_nt: TGTGCCTGGATCTGGTTGGGCGAGCAGTACTTC
cdr3_aa: CAWIWLGEQYF

d_call: TRBD2
clone_size: .
j_call: TRBJ2-3
v_call: TRBV2
cdr3_nt: TGTGCCAGCAGTGATCTTCTAGCGGGAGTGCTAGATACGCAGTATTTT
cdr3_aa: CASSDLLAGVLDTQYF

d_call: TRBD1
clone_size: .
j_call: TRBJ1-2
v_call: TRBV3-1
cdr3_nt: TGTGCCAGCAGCCAACAGGGGGCCGCCTATGGCTACACCTTC
cdr3_aa: CASSQQGAAYGYTF

d_call: .
clone_size: many
j_call: TRBJ1-5
v_call: TRBV30
cdr3_nt: TGTGCCTGGAGTGAACAAGGTGATCAGCCCCAGCATTTT
cdr3_aa: CAWSEQGDQPQHF

d_call: TRBD1
clone_size: .
j_call: TRBJ1-2
v_call: TRBV6-1
cdr3_nt: TGTGCCAGCAATCACAGGGGGAACTATGGCTACACCTTC
cdr3_aa: CASNHRGNYGYTF

d_call: .
clone_size: many
j_call: TRBJ2-1
v_call: TRBV12-3/TRBV12-4
cdr3_nt: TGTGCCAGCAGTTTAGCACAGGGTGTGTACAATGAGCAGTTCTTC
cdr3_aa: CASSLAQGVYNEQFF

d_call: .
clone_size: many
j_call: TRBJ2-1
v_call: TRBV7-9
cdr3_nt: TGTGCCAGCAGAGGGGATACTCATTTCAATGAGCAGTTCTTC
cdr3_aa: CASRGDTHFNEQFF

d_call: TRBD2
clone_size: few
j_call: TRBJ2-2
v_call: TRBV15
cdr3_nt: TGTGCCACCAGCAGACCGGGACTATCCACCGGGGAGCTGTTTTTT
cdr3_aa: CATSRPGLSTGELFF

d_call: TRBD2
clone_size: few
j_call: TRBJ2-1
v_call: TRBV9
cdr3_nt: TGTGCCAGCAGCGGGGGGAGGGATTTGAGGGAGTCCTCCTACAATGAGCAGTTCTTC
cdr3_aa: CASSGGRDLRESSYNEQFF

d_call: TRBD2
clone_size: few
j_call: TRBJ2-3
v_call: TRBV29-1
cdr3_nt: TGCAGCGCCTCCGGGACTAGCGGGAGCCCAGATACGCAGTATTTT
cdr3_aa: CSASGTSGSPDTQYF

d_call: TRBD1
clone_size: many
j_call: TRBJ1-6
v_call: TRBV18
cdr3_nt: TGTGCCAGCTCACCACCAAAGGGACAGGATTCACCCCTCCACTTT
cdr3_aa: CASSPPKGQDSPLHF

d_call: TRBD2
clone_size: many
j_call: TRBJ2-1
v_call: TRBV3-1
cdr3_nt: TGTGCCAGCAGCCCCGCCACTAGCGGAGGTTACAATGAGCAGTTCTTC
cdr3_aa: CASSPATSGGYNEQFF

d_call: TRBD2
clone_size: many
j_call: TRBJ2-7
v_call: TRBV20-1
cdr3_nt: TGCAGTGTCTCGCGGGAGGTTCACGAGCAGTACTTC
cdr3_aa: CSVSREVHEQYF

d_call: TRBD2
clone_size: many
j_call: TRBJ2-5
v_call: TRBV28
cdr3_nt: TGTGCCAGCACCCCACCGGGGGTAGCGGGAGGGGAGACCCAGTACTTC
cdr3_aa: CASTPPGVAGGETQYF

d_call: .
clone_size: few
j_call: TRBJ2-7
v_call: TRBV27
cdr3_nt: TGTGCCAGCAGTTTATCTCGGGGGGCTGGTTACGAGCAGTACTTC
cdr3_aa: CASSLSRGAGYEQYF

d_call: .
clone_size: few
j_call: TRBJ2-5
v_call: TRBV5-4
cdr3_nt: TGTGCCAGCAGCCTCCAGGGCATCCAAGAGACCCAGTACTTC
cdr3_aa: CASSLQGIQETQYF

d_call: TRBD2
clone_size: many
j_call: TRBJ2-3
v_call: TRBV6-1
cdr3_nt: TGTGCCAGCAGTAATGGACTAGCGGGAGTGAGTACGCAGTATTTT
cdr3_aa: CASSNGLAGVSTQYF

d_call: .
clone_size: .
j_call: TRBJ1-1
v_call: TRBV28
cdr3_nt: TGTGCCAGCAGCGCCCCCCCAGGAAGAGCTTTCTTT
cdr3_aa: CASSAPPGRAFF

d_call: TRBD1
clone_size: few
j_call: TRBJ1-3
v_call: TRBV6-1
cdr3_nt: TGTGCCAGCAGTTTTGACGAACAGGGGATCTCTGGAAACACCATATATTTT
cdr3_aa: CASSFDEQGISGNTIYF

d_call: .
clone_size: .
j_call: TRBJ1-1
v_call: TRBV7-9
cdr3_nt: TGTGCCAGCAGCTTATCCTTACCGGGCACTGAAGCTTTCTTT
cdr3_aa: CASSLSLPGTEAFF

d_call: TRBD2
clone_size: .
j_call: TRBJ2-1
v_call: TRBV10-1
cdr3_nt: TGCGCCAGCAGTGTAGCGGGAGTGAATGAGCAGTTCTTC
cdr3_aa: CASSVAGVNEQFF

d_call: TRBD1
clone_size: many
j_call: TRBJ1-5
v_call: TRBV3-1
cdr3_nt: TGTGCCAGCAGCCCCCCGTTAGGGGGCCCTAATCAGCCCCAGCATTTT
cdr3_aa: CASSPPLGGPNQPQHF

d_call: .
clone_size: .
j_call: TRBJ2-6
v_call: TRBV6-1
cdr3_nt: TGTGCCAGCAGTAGGGATTCTCCTGGGGCCAACGTCCTGACTTTC
cdr3_aa: CASSRDSPGANVLTF

d_call: TRBD2
clone_size: many
j_call: TRBJ2-1
v_call: TRBV9
cdr3_nt: TGTGCCAGCAGCGTAGGAGCTAGCGGGAGCTCCTACAATGAGCAGTTCTTC
cdr3_aa: CASSVGASGSSYNEQFF

d_call: .
clone_size: many
j_call: TRBJ2-7
v_call: TRBV7-9
cdr3_nt: TGTGCCAGCAGCTTATTGGTCTGGGGGCAGTACGAGCAGTACTTC
cdr3_aa: CASSLLVWGQYEQYF

d_call: .
clone_size: few
j_call: TRBJ1-6
v_call: TRBV6-6
cdr3_nt: TGTGCCAGCAGTTACTCGCCAGGGGATTCACCCCTCCACTTT
cdr3_aa: CASSYSPGDSPLHF

d_call: TRBD1
clone_size: .
j_call: TRBJ1-3
v_call: TRBV30
cdr3_nt: TGTGCCTTACCCACGACAGGGGGCTCTGGAAACACCATATATTTT
cdr3_aa: CALPTTGGSGNTIYF

d_call: TRBD1
clone_size: .
j_call: TRBJ2-7
v_call: TRBV30
cdr3_nt: TGTGCCTTAGACAGGGGTCTCGAGCAGTACTTC
cdr3_aa: CALDRGLEQYF